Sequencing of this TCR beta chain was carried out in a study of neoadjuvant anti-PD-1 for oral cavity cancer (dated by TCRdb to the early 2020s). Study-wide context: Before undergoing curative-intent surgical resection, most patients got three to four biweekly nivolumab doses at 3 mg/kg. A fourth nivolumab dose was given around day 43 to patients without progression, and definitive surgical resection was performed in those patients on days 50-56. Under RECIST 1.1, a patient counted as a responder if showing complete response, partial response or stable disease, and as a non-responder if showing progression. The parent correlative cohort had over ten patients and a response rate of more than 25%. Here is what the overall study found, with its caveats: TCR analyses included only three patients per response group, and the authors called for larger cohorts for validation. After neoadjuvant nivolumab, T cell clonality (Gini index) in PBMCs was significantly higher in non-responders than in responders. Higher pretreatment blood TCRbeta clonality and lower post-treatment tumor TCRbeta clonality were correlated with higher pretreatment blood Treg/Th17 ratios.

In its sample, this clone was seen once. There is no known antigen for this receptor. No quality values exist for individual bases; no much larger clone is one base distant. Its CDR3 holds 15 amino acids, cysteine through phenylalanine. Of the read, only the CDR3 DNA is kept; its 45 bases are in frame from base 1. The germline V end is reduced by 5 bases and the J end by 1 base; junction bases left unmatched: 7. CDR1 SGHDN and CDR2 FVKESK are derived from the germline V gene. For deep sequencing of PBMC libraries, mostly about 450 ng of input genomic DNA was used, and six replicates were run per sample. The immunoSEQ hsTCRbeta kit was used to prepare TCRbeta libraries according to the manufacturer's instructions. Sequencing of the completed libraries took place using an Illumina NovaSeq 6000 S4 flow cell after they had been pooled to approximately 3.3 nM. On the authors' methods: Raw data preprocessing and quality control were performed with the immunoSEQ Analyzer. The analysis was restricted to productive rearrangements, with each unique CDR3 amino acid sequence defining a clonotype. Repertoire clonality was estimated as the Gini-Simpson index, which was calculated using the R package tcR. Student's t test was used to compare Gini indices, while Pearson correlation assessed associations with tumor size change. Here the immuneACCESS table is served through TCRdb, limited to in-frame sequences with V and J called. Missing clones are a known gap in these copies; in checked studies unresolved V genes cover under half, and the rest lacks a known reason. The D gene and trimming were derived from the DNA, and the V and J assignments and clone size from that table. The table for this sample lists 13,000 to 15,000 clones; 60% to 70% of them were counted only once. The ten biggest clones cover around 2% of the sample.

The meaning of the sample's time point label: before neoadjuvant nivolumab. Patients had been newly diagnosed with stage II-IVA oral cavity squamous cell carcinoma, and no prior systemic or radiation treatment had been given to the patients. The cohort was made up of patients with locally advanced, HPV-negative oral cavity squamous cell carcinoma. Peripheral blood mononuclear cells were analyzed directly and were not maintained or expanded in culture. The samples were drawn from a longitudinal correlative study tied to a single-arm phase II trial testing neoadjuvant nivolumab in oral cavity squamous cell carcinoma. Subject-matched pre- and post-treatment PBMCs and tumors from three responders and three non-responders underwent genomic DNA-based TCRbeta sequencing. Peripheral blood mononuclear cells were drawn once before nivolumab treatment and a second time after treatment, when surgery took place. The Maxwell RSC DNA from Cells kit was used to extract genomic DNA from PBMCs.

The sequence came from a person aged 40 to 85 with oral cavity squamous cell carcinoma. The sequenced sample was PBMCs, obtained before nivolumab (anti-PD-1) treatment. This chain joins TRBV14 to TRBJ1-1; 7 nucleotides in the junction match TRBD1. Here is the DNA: TGTGCCAGCAGCGTAGGGGCAGGGGGGAACACTGAAGCTTTCTTT. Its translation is CASSVGAGGNTEAFF.